The 9 T cell receptor beta chains below all came from one sample that was sequenced in a study of blood T cell repertoires in COVID-19. Using immunoSEQ multiplex PCR, the repertoire was profiled, and TCRdb retains in-frame clones only, with some absent. The table has approximately 26,000 clones, 80% to 90% seen once. Sequences were obtained from peripheral blood. Receptor source: a human donor in a cohort sampled during active COVID-19.

This sequence joins TRBV6-6 and TRBJ2-3; a possible D gene is TRBD2 (5 bases). The V gene's germline CDR1 is MNHNY and CDR2 SVGAGI (reference sequence). Trimming pared 6 bases from V and 4 bases from J, leaving 11 bases between. The CDR3 runs to 13 residues. CDR3 coding DNA: TGTGCCAGCAGAAACTCCGGGGCAGATACGCAGTATTTT. This translates into CASRNSGADTQYF.

This clone occurred a few times. V gene TRBV7-9 combines with J gene TRBJ1-6; D unclear. V lost 0 bases and J lost 8, with 8 bases in between. CDR1 is SEHNR, CDR2 FQNEAQ, per germline (reference sequence). The CDR3 loop spans 14 amino acids. CDR3: CASSLAGPDSPLHF. The CDR3 bases are TGTGCCAGCAGCTTAGCTGGTCCGGATTCACCCCTCCACTTT.

The chain recombines TRBV18 with TRBJ2-5, with D maybe TRBD2 (6 bases). The germline gives CDR1 KGHSH, CDR2 LQKENI. V dropped 4 bases and J dropped 5 bases, with 17 bases sitting between them. This CDR3 contains 15 residues. CDR3: CASSRAGTLGETQYF. CDR3 nucleotide sequence: TGTGCCAGCTCACGTGCGGGGACGTTGGGTGAGACCCAGTACTTC.

This rearrangement joins TRBV5-1 to TRBJ2-3; the D gene is possibly TRBD2 (6 bases). The V and J ends lost 1 base and 1 base respectively, with 10 bases between them. Germline V lookup: CDR1 SGHRS, CDR2 YFSETQ. CDR3 length: 15 residues. CDR3 nucleotide sequence: TGCGCCAGCAGCTTGATTAGCGGCCGCACAGATACGCAGTATTTT. Its translation is CASSLISGRTDTQYF.

The chain couples TRBV28 to TRBJ2-5; 12 bases line up with TRBD2. Germline CDR1 and CDR2: MDHEN and SYDVKM. Trimming at V came to 8 bases and at J to 0 bases, leaving 1 base not matched to a gene. The CDR3 contains 14 residues. The CDR3 reads CASRLAGDQETQYF. The CDR3 coding sequence is TGTGCCAGCCGACTAGCGGGAGACCAAGAGACCCAGTACTTC.

The chain carries TRBV11-2 and TRBJ1-3; tentative D call: TRBD1 (5 bases). The CDR3 is 15 amino acids. Trimming stripped 6 bases from V and 1 base from J, with 13 bases between. Germline loops: CDR1 SGHAT, CDR2 FQNNGV. The CDR3 region has the DNA TGTGCCAGCAGTCACAGGTTTCTGTCTGGAAACACCATATATTTT. Protein product: CASSHRFLSGNTIYF. The whole variable domain, remainder taken from reference TRBV11-2 and TRBJ1-3, is EAGVAQSPRYKIIEKRQSVAFWCNPISGHATLYWYQQILGQGPKLLIQFQNNGVVDDSQLPKDRFSAERLKGVDSTLKIQPAKLEDSAVYLCASSHRFLSGNTIYFGEGSWLTVV.

This chain joins TRBV7-2 and TRBJ2-7, with TRBD1 identical over 7 bases. This CDR3 contains 15 residues. V was pared by 3 bases and J by 5 bases, with 10 bases of the junction left unmatched. From germline, CDR1 is SGHTA and CDR2 FQGNSA. The CDR3 is CASSFQSGQTDEQYF. CDR3 nucleotide sequence: TGTGCCAGCAGCTTTCAATCGGGACAGACCGACGAGCAGTACTTC.

The chain uses TRBV9 and TRBJ1-2; a possible D gene is TRBD1 (6 bases). Per germline, CDR1 SGDLS and CDR2 YYNGEE. The CDR3 length is 16 residues. V lost 4 bases, J lost 8 bases, and 24 bases lay in between. CDR3 loop: CASSPEIGGGLLGYTF. The CDR3 nucleotides read TGTGCCAGCAGCCCAGAAATAGGGGGGGGCCTGCTCGGCTACACCTTC.

This chain connects TRBV11-3 to TRBJ2-7, with 7 bases matching TRBD2. The CDR3 consists of 14 residues. CDR1 and CDR2 (germline): SGHNT, YENEEA. V lost 2 bases, J lost 3 bases, and 4 bases stayed unmatched. CDR3 DNA sequence: TGTGCCAGCAGCTTACGCGGGAGCGGCTACGAGCAGTACTTC. Translating gives CASSLRGSGYEQYF. The full variable domain, with the rest looked up from reference TRBV11-3 and TRBJ2-7, is EAGVVQSPRYKIIEKKQPVAFWCNPISGHNTLYWYLQNLGQGPELLIRYENEEAVDDSQLPKDRFSAERLKGVDSTLKIQPAELGDSAVYLCASSLRGSGYEQYFGPGTRLTVT.